Listed here are 19 T cell receptor beta chains from one sample, sequenced in a study of T cells in Graves' hyperthyroidism and ophthalmopathy. Researchers took RNA transcripts and amplified the TCR beta CDR3 regions from them. TCR CDR3 underwent first-round RT-PCR with the HTBI primer set. MiXCR was run by TCRdb on the multiplex PCR reads, yielding one entry per CDR3 protein. Counted here are 600,000 to 900,000 distinct CDR3 sequences, 16% occurring once; the ten biggest clones make up roughly 8%. The sample taken for sequencing was blood. The receptors here all came from a man between 18 and 29 years old with Graves' hyperthyroidism.

This chain connects TRBV7-3 to TRBJ2-2; no definite D call. The germline V gene has CDR1 SGHTA and CDR2 FQGTGA. The CDR3 has 11 residues. The V and J ends lost 5 bases and 13 bases respectively, with 11 bases between them. CDR3: CASSHDPGLFF. The CDR3 DNA is TGTGCCAGCAGCCATGACCCAGGGCTGTTTTTT.

This clonotype has only one observation. J is TRBJ1-2 and V is TRBV5-8, with D possibly matching TRBD1 (6 bases). V was trimmed by 3 bases and J by 8 bases, leaving 17 bases between them. The CDR3 is made up of 14 amino acids. Per the germline V gene, CDR1 is SGHTS and CDR2 is YDEGEE. In nucleotides, the CDR3 is TGTGCCAGCAGCTGGAGGCAGGGGCCTTACGGCTACACCTTC. Protein product: CASSWRQGPYGYTF.

This clonotype was recorded many times. This sequence joins TRBV10-1 and TRBJ2-3; no firm D call. CDR3 length: 13 residues. Germline CDR1 and CDR2: WNHNN and SYGVQD (reference sequence). V lost 0 bases and J lost 5, with 6 bases in between. The CDR3 sequence is CASSESHLDTQYF. The CDR3 DNA reads TGCGCCAGCAGTGAGTCACACCTAGATACGCAGTATTTT.

Points on this clonotype: A much larger clone lies one base from this, so it may be a read error. The genes are TRBV28 and TRBJ2-7, with D perhaps matching TRBD1 or TRBD2 (5 bases each). V was cut by 6 bases and J by 2 bases, with 23 bases left in between. This CDR3 is 17 amino acids long. Germline V CDR1 and CDR2: MDHEN, SYDVKM. This CDR3 is CASSESMGTPGTYEQYF. In nucleotides, the CDR3 is TGTGCCAGCAGCGAGTCCATGGGGACCCCAGGCACCTACGAGCAGTACTTC.

There are a few counts of this clonotype. This chain links TRBV25-1 with TRBJ1-1; a possible D gene is TRBD1 (6 bases). Germline V gene lookup returns CDR1 MGHDK and CDR2 SYGVNS. Trimming removed 4 bases from V and 6 bases from J, with 12 bases in between. The CDR3 runs 13 residues. This CDR3 reads CASSAGTYPEAFF. The CDR3, as DNA: TGTGCCAGCAGTGCGGGGACATATCCTGAAGCTTTCTTT. Complete variable domain (other parts from reference TRBV25-1 and TRBJ1-1): EADIYQTPRYLVIGTGKKITLECSQTMGHDKMYWYQQDPGMELHLIHYSYGVNSTEKGDLSSESTVSRIRTEHFPLTLESARPSHTSQYLCASSAGTYPEAFFGQGTRLTVV.

This clonotype occurred a few times. This rearrangement joins TRBV18 to TRBJ2-3, with D perhaps given as TRBD1 or TRBD2 (6 bases each). From germline, CDR1 is KGHSH and CDR2 LQKENI. The CDR3 covers 15 residues. V lost 1 base and J 6 bases, leaving 14 bases between the germline ends. CDR3: CASSPRGRGPDTQYF. The CDR3 coding sequence is TGTGCCAGCTCACCACGGGGGCGGGGTCCGGATACGCAGTATTTT.

This clonotype was seen ten or more times. The chain employs TRBV27 and TRBJ2-1; 7 nucleotides agree with TRBD1. Looked up from germline, CDR1 is MNHEY and CDR2 is SMNVEV (reference sequence). With V trimmed by 5 bases and J by 4 bases, 5 bases remained unmatched. This CDR3 comprises 14 residues. CDR3 region: CASSLQQGYNEQFF. For the CDR3, the DNA is TGTGCCAGCAGTCTCCAACAGGGGTACAATGAGCAGTTCTTC.

The chain joins TRBV18 to TRBJ2-3; TRBD2 is a possible D gene (6 bases). V was clipped by 5 bases and J by 4 bases, with 13 bases between them. Per germline, CDR1 KGHSH and CDR2 LQKENI. The CDR3 has 14 residues. The DNA of the CDR3 is TGTGCCAGCTCAACCCGTGGAGGGTCAGATACGCAGTATTTT. This sequence encodes CASSTRGGSDTQYF.

This clonotype occurred a few times. With a much larger clone just one base away, this may be a read error. This chain uses TRBV28 with TRBJ2-1, with 7 bases lining up with TRBD2. CDR3 size: 15 residues. With V trimmed by 2 bases and J by 2 bases, 3 bases remained unmatched. CDR1 and CDR2 from the germline V gene are MDHEN and SYDVKM. The CDR3 DNA sequence: TGTGCCAGCAGTTTAGTCCTAGCGGCCTACAATGAGCAGTTCTTC. It specifies CASSLVLAAYNEQFF.

This clonotype was seen at least ten times. This chain connects TRBV7-9 to TRBJ2-1; no clear D. Germline values: CDR1 SEHNR, CDR2 FQNEAQ (reference sequence). Trimming removed 1 base from V and 6 bases from J, with 7 bases in between. The CDR3 covers 13 residues. The CDR3 loop reads CASSLGRTNEQFF. Written as DNA, the CDR3 is TGTGCCAGCAGCTTAGGGCGGACCAATGAGCAGTTCTTC.

The chain couples TRBV7-9 to TRBJ2-3, with TRBD1 matching over 7 bases. Germline CDR1 and CDR2: SEHNR and FQNEAQ (reference sequence). V lost 4 bases, J lost 0 bases, and 4 bases stayed unmatched. This CDR3 spans 15 amino acids. CDR3 loop: CASSWDRTSTDTQYF. CDR3 coding DNA: TGTGCCAGCAGCTGGGACAGAACTAGCACAGATACGCAGTATTTT.

This clonotype has just a few counts. The chain combines TRBV3-1 with TRBJ2-5, with TRBD2 matching 9 bases. The CDR3 is 16 amino acids. Germline loops: CDR1 LGHDT, CDR2 YNNKEL (reference sequence). The junction had 3 bases not matched to a gene; V was cut back by 0 bases and J by 1 base. CDR3 coding DNA: TGTGCCAGCAGCCAAGACCCAGCGGGAGGCCAAGAGACCCAGTACTTC. This codes for CASSQDPAGGQETQYF.

This clonotype was observed a handful of times. The chain couples TRBV7-9 to TRBJ2-1, with 9 nucleotides matching TRBD2. Germline CDR1 SEHNR, CDR2 FQNEAQ (reference sequence). The CDR3 has 17 residues. J gave up 7 bases and V 5 bases, and 15 bases lay outside the gene matches. CDR3: CASSPPGSSGSLNEQFF. The CDR3 region has the DNA TGTGCCAGCAGCCCACCGGGGAGTAGCGGGAGTCTTAATGAGCAGTTCTTC.

This clonotype was recorded many times. This chain links TRBV2 with TRBJ2-4; 9 bases are shared with TRBD1. CDR1 SNHLY and CDR2 FYNNEI come from the germline V gene. This CDR3 is built from 14 residues. The trim removed 10 bases at V and 0 bases at J, leaving 4 bases unmatched. CDR3 DNA sequence: TGTGCCACACGGACAGGGGTAGCCAAAAACATTCAGTACTTC. This translates into CATRTGVAKNIQYF.

This clonotype was seen a handful of times. The rearrangement links TRBV29-1 to TRBJ2-7; 14 nucleotides match TRBD2. Germline V lookup: CDR1 SQVTM, CDR2 ANQGSEA. After removal of 5 bases from V and 5 bases from J, the junction contained 8 bases not matched to a gene. CDR3 size: 15 residues. CDR3: CSVTTGTSGSDEQYF. The CDR3 coding sequence is TGCAGCGTTACAACCGGGACTAGCGGGAGCGACGAGCAGTACTTC.

This clonotype appeared a few times. The V and J genes are TRBV10-3 and TRBJ2-3, with D unresolved. Trimming took off 0 bases at V and 5 bases at J, with 3 bases between the two ends. The CDR3 runs 12 residues. Germline V gene data show CDR1 as ENHRY and CDR2 as SYGVKD. CDR3 in DNA: TGTGCCATCAGTGAGTCGCTAGATACGCAGTATTTT. It encodes CAISESLDTQYF.

This chain connects TRBV30 to TRBJ1-5, with 7 positions matching TRBD1. Germline CDR1 and CDR2: GTSNPN and SVGIG (reference sequence). The CDR3 sequence is 12 residues long. V gave up 7 bases and J gave up 6 bases; unmatched junction bases: 6. This CDR3 reads CAYDRDGQPQHF. The CDR3 DNA reads TGTGCCTACGACAGGGATGGTCAGCCCCAGCATTTT.

This clonotype was seen a few times. The chain is built from TRBV14 and TRBJ1-1; no clear D gene. Germline V lookup: CDR1 SGHDN, CDR2 FVKESK. Between the trimmed V and J ends, which lost 5 bases and 7 bases, there was a span of 14 bases. This CDR3 is built from 13 residues. Written as DNA, the CDR3 is TGTGCCAGCAGCTCAGTGGGGAGGAATGAAGCTTTCTTT. Translation: CASSSVGRNEAFF.

At least ten counts were recorded for this clonotype. The chain uses TRBV20-1 and TRBJ2-5; possibly TRBD1 for D (5 bases). Trimming removed 6 bases at V and 1 base at J, with 21 bases between. Germline CDR1 and CDR2: DFQATT and SNEGSKA (reference sequence). The CDR3 is 16 residues long. In nucleotides, the CDR3 is TGCAGTGCCCCCGACCCCAGGGTTGTGATCCAAGAGACCCAGTACTTC. This encodes CSAPDPRVVIQETQYF.